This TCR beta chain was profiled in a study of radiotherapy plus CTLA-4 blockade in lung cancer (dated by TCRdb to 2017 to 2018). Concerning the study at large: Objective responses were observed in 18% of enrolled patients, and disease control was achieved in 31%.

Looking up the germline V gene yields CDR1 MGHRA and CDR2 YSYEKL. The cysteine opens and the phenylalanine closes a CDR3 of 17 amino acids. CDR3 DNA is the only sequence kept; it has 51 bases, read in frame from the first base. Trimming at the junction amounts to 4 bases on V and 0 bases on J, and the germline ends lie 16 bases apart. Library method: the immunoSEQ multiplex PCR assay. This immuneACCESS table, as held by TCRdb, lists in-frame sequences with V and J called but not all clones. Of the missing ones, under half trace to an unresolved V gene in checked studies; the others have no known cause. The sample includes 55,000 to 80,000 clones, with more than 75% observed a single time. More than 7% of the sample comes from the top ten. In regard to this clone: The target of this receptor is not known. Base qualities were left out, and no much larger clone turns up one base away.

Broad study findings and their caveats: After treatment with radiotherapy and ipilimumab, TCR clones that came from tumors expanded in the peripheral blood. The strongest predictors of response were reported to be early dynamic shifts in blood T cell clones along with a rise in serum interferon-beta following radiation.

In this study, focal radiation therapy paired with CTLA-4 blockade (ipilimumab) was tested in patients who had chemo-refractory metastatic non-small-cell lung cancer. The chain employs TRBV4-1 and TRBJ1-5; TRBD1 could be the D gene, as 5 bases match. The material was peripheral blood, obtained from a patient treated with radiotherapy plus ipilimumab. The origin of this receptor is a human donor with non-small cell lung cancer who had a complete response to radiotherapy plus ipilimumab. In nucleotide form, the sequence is TGCGCCAGCAGCCTGGGAGGGACCTACATTAGCAATCAGCCCCAGCATTTT. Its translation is CASSLGGTYISNQPQHF.